The 7 T cell receptor beta chains in this list originate from one sample, sequenced in a study of OX40 agonist ivuxolimab in advanced cancers. TCRdb's copy holds only in-frame clones and misses some; the assay was immunoSEQ multiplex PCR. The profile shows about 38,000 clones, 82% of them singletons. The sequencing here drew on CD4+ or CD8+ T cells sorted from blood, taken in a trial of the OX40 agonist ivuxolimab. These receptors all stem from an adult with an advanced solid tumor such as melanoma, head and neck, liver or kidney cancer.

This clone occurred once. The genes are TRBV7-9 and TRBJ2-1; D ambiguous. Germline-derived CDR1 and CDR2 are SEHNR and FQNEAQ (reference sequence). The CDR3 is 14 amino acids. V was shortened by 1 base and J by 3 bases, with 7 bases between the two germline ends. CDR3 in DNA: TGTGCCAGCAGCTTAGGGGGAATCTACAATGAGCAGTTCTTC. Encoded protein: CASSLGGIYNEQFF.

The chain uses TRBV5-1 and TRBJ1-2; 10 nucleotides align to TRBD1. Germline V gene lookup returns CDR1 SGHRS and CDR2 YFSETQ. The CDR3 runs 15 residues. The V segment lost 3 bases and the J segment 3 bases; nucleotides outside the gene matches: 5. CDR3 sequence (DNA): TGCGCCAGCAGCTCCAGACAGGGGGCTTACTATGGCTACACCTTC. Translating gives CASSSRQGAYYGYTF.

In this sample, this clone turned up once. This chain uses TRBV5-1 with TRBJ2-5, with D perhaps TRBD2 (7 bases). The last part of the DNA fits TRBJ2-7 better; the J call may be wrong. There are 14 residues in the CDR3. Germline assignment: CDR1 SGHRS and CDR2 YFSETQ. The CDR3 DNA reads as TGCGCCAGCAGCTTGCGGGGGGCCTCCTACGAGCAGTACTTC. Its translation is CASSLRGASYEQYF.

The chain links TRBV18 to TRBJ1-2; 7 bases line up with TRBD1. This CDR3 spans 16 amino acids. V lost 3 bases to trimming and J lost 8 bases; unmatched junction nucleotides: 15. Germline V gives CDR1 KGHSH, CDR2 LQKENI. CDR3: CASSPQGGGLLVGYTF. CDR3 nucleotides: TGTGCCAGCTCACCCCAGGGGGGAGGACTTTTGGTCGGCTACACCTTC.

This chain connects TRBV10-1 to TRBJ1-5, with unresolved D. Germline V gene data show CDR1 as WNHNN and CDR2 as SYGVQD (reference sequence). V was trimmed by 6 bases and J by 12 bases, leaving 9 bases between them. The CDR3 loop spans 10 amino acids. The CDR3 sequence is CASRDPGQHF. CDR3 DNA: TGCGCCAGCAGAGATCCGGGCCAGCATTTT.

The rearrangement joins TRBV7-2 to TRBJ2-1; the match to TRBD1 covers 8 bases. The CDR3 sequence is 12 residues long. Trimming cost V 4 bases and J 13 bases; bases outside gene matches: 6. Germline assignment: CDR1 SGHTA and CDR2 FQGNSA. The chain's CDR3 is CASSSTDRVQFF. The CDR3 nucleotides read TGTGCCAGCAGCTCTACGGACAGGGTACAGTTCTTC. The variable domain in full, completed from reference TRBV7-2 and TRBJ2-1, reads GAGVSQSPSNKVTEKGKDVELRCDPISGHTALYWYRQSLGQGLEFLIYFQGNSAPDKSGLPSDRFSAERTGGSVSTLTIQRTQQEDSAVYLCASSSTDRVQFFGPGTRLTVL.

The gene calls are TRBV14 and TRBJ2-1; a weak D match, TRBD1 (6 bases). The germline CDR1 and CDR2 sequences are SGHDN and FVKESK. Trimming left V 4 bases short and J 4 bases short, with 8 bases between. This CDR3 has 13 amino acids. CDR3: CASSRQVYNEQFF. CDR3 DNA sequence: TGTGCCAGCAGCCGACAGGTATACAATGAGCAGTTCTTC.